This TCR beta chain comes out of a study of ipilimumab plus nivolumab after autologous stem cell transplantation. Study as a whole: Patients received a median of roughly 5 ipilimumab and roughly 8 nivolumab doses. The DLBCL cohort had primary refractory and relapsed disease, with 18-month progression-free survival of approximately 87% and 28%.

On this clone: Its specificity is unknown.

Study observations and caveats: Per the authors, repertoire, Treg and microbiota data justify further study.

Method: immunoSEQ multiplex PCR; TCRdb's copy keeps in-frame clones and lacks some. Counted here are around 19,000 clones, about 81% occurring once; the ten biggest clones make up around 7%. Per germline, CDR1 MNHNS and CDR2 SASEGT. Trimming shortened V by 2 bases and J by 6 bases, and 17 bases separated the two germline ends. The CDR3 consists of 16 residues. Checkpoint therapy with ipilimumab 1 mg/kg began 14 to 28 days after transplant. The TCR sequence derives from a male donor with diffuse large B-cell lymphoma. This chain connects TRBV6-1 to TRBJ2-1; tentative D call: TRBD1 (6 bases). Sequenced here: PBMCs, sampled in a trial of ipilimumab plus nivolumab as post-transplant consolidation. CDR3 nucleotides: TGTGCCAGCAGTGAATCCAATGGACAGTTTTCCAATGAGCAGTTCTTC. This codes for CASSESNGQFSNEQFF.